This T cell receptor beta chain was recovered during a study of cytomegalovirus exposure and HLA in healthy donors. In germline, CDR1 is MDHEN, CDR2 SYDVKM. The CDR3 extends over 15 amino acids. With V trimmed by 5 bases and J by 5 bases, 9 bases remained unmatched. As regards this clone: The antigen is unknown.

13 Jbeta primers and 60 Vbeta primers were used for the PCR. Original processing methods: Approximately 86 million unique TCR beta chains, some 11 million shared, were counted in a later analysis. Measured with immunoSEQ multiplex PCR; TCRdb has only the in-frame clones, and not every one. V and J calls and clone size follow that table, whereas D and trimming were derived from the DNA. This table holds roughly 86,000 clones, roughly 80% found once. Study-wide findings and caveats: Excluded: some indistinguishable V segments such as TRBV6-2 and TRBV6-3. In a later analysis, TCR association rates varied by HLA locus: DRB1 most, HLA-C fewest.

The V gene is TRBV28, the J gene TRBJ1-2, with 9 bases aligning to TRBD1. Sequenced: PBMCs. The origin of this receptor is a man aged 45-65 years in good health and CMV-seropositive. CDR3 sequence reads: CASSPTGTGFYGYTF. CDR3 in DNA: TGTGCCAGCAGTCCAACCGGGACAGGGTTTTATGGCTACACCTTC.